The rows below give T cell receptor beta chains drawn from one sample of a study of cytomegalovirus exposure and HLA in healthy donors. The repertoire was sequenced with immunoSEQ multiplex PCR; TCRdb's copy has only in-frame clones and lacks some. The repertoire holds hundreds of thousands of clones, with roughly 81% as singletons. The sequencing input was PBMCs. These TCRs come from a girl aged 2-9 years in good health and CMV-seronegative. Each CDR3 is given with its conserved first and last residue. A D gene is named only where the DNA matches it firmly. Expanded clones are given a class, and other clones once, few, many or no size at all.

D gene: TRBD2
clone size: NA
V gene: TRBV6-4
J gene: TRBJ2-3
CDR3 protein: CASSARTSVSTDTQYF
CDR3 DNA: TGTGCCAGCAGTGCGAGGACTAGCGTTAGCACAGATACGCAGTATTTT

D gene: TRBD2
clone size: NA
V gene: TRBV5-1
J gene: TRBJ2-7
CDR3 protein: CASSAAGLHSYEQYF
CDR3 DNA: TGCGCCAGCAGCGCAGCGGGACTTCACTCCTACGAGCAGTACTTC

D gene: TRBD1
clone size: once
V gene: TRBV30
J gene: TRBJ2-7
CDR3 protein: CAWSVNLLRQGAYEQYF
CDR3 DNA: TGTGCCTGGAGTGTAAACCTCCTCAGACAGGGGGCCTACGAGCAGTACTTC

D gene: TRBD1
clone size: NA
V gene: TRBV6-1
J gene: TRBJ2-7
CDR3 protein: CAIVTGALDEQYF
CDR3 DNA: TGTGCCATCGTGACAGGGGCCCTTGACGAGCAGTACTTC

D gene: NA
clone size: NA
V gene: TRBV6-1
J gene: TRBJ1-6
CDR3 protein: CASIPTGSYNSPLHF
CDR3 DNA: TGTGCCAGCATTCCAACAGGCTCCTATAATTCACCCCTCCACTTT

D gene: TRBD2
clone size: NA
V gene: TRBV7-9
J gene: TRBJ2-7
CDR3 protein: CASSPGTSGFSYEQYF
CDR3 DNA: TGTGCCAGCAGCCCGGGGACTAGCGGGTTCTCCTACGAGCAGTACTTC

D gene: NA
clone size: NA
V gene: TRBV18
J gene: TRBJ1-3
CDR3 protein: CASSPTAARSSGNTIYF
CDR3 DNA: TGTGCCAGCTCACCCACCGCAGCACGGAGCTCTGGAAACACCATATATTTT

D gene: TRBD1
clone size: NA
V gene: TRBV11-2
J gene: TRBJ1-1
CDR3 protein: CASSLKDRGKAFF
CDR3 DNA: TGTGCCAGCAGCTTGAAGGACAGGGGCAAAGCTTTCTTT

D gene: NA
clone size: NA
V gene: TRBV19
J gene: TRBJ1-2
CDR3 protein: CASRGYTETMIFYGYTF
CDR3 DNA: TGTGCCAGTAGGGGTTATACCGAGACAATGATTTTCTATGGCTACACCTTC

D gene: TRBD2
clone size: NA
V gene: TRBV4-2
J gene: TRBJ2-1
CDR3 protein: CASSHRLAGETQFF
CDR3 DNA: TGTGCCAGCAGCCATAGGCTAGCGGGCGAAACGCAGTTCTTC

D gene: TRBD2
clone size: NA
V gene: TRBV4-1
J gene: TRBJ2-3
CDR3 protein: CASSPPGGTSGGLDTQYF
CDR3 DNA: TGCGCCAGCAGCCCTCCCGGCGGGACTAGCGGAGGGTTAGATACGCAGTATTTT

D gene: TRBD2
clone size: NA
V gene: TRBV4-2
J gene: TRBJ2-7
CDR3 protein: CASSQDSGRREQYF
CDR3 DNA: TGTGCCAGCAGCCAAGATAGCGGGAGAAGGGAGCAGTACTTC

D gene: TRBD1
clone size: NA
V gene: TRBV5-1
J gene: TRBJ1-2
CDR3 protein: CASSLEGTGDGYTF
CDR3 DNA: TGCGCCAGCAGCTTGGAAGGGACAGGGGATGGCTACACCTTC

D gene: NA
clone size: few
V gene: TRBV6-5
J gene: TRBJ1-3
CDR3 protein: CASSLVRGNTIYF
CDR3 DNA: TGTGCCAGCAGTTTAGTTCGGGGAAACACCATATATTTT

D gene: NA
clone size: NA
V gene: TRBV7-9
J gene: TRBJ2-1
CDR3 protein: CASSFPNDIQSSYNEQFF
CDR3 DNA: TGTGCCAGCAGCTTTCCGAATGACATCCAAAGCTCCTACAATGAGCAGTTCTTC

D gene: NA
clone size: NA
V gene: TRBV10-3
J gene: TRBJ2-1
CDR3 protein: CAERRGNEQFF
CDR3 DNA: TGTGCCGAAAGGAGGGGCAATGAGCAGTTCTTC

D gene: TRBD1
clone size: NA
V gene: TRBV7-3
J gene: TRBJ1-1
CDR3 protein: CASSLRGQGTEAFF
CDR3 DNA: TGTGCCAGCAGCTTAAGGGGACAGGGGACTGAAGCTTTCTTT